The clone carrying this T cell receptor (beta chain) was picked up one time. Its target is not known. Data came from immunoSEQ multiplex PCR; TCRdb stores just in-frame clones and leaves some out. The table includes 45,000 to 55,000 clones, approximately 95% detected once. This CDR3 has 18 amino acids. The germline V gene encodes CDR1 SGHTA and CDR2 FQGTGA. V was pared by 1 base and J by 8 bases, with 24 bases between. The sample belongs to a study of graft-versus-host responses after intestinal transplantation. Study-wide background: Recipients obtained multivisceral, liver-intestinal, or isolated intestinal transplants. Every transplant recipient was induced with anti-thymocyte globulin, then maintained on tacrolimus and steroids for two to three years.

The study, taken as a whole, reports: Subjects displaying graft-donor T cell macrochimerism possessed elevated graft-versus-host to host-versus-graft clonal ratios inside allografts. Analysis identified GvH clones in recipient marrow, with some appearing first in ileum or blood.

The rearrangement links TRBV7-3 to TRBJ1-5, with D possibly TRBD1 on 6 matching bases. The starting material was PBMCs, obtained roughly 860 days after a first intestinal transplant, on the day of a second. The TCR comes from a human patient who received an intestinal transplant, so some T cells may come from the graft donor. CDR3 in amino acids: CASSLRLPGGGEVEPQHF. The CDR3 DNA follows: TGTGCCAGCAGCTTAAGACTACCCGGAGGGGGGGAGGTTGAGCCCCAGCATTTT.